The 2 T cell receptor beta chains listed next were all sequenced from one sample in a study of T cell responses to AZD1222 COVID-19 vaccine. Data came from immunoSEQ multiplex PCR; TCRdb stores just in-frame clones and leaves some out. The data contain about 190,000 clones, around 92% of them singletons. Here the sequenced sample was peripheral blood, taken on day 0 of AZD1222 vaccination. These receptors were obtained from an adult in good health.

The chain uses TRBV4-2 and TRBJ1-3; 8 bases match TRBD1. Looked up from germline, CDR1 is LGHNA and CDR2 is YNFKEQ. The CDR3 is 16 amino acids. With 1 base clipped from V and 4 bases from J, the junction kept 6 bases outside the gene matches. The CDR3 DNA follows: TGTGCCAGCAGCCAAGGTGGCCAGGGGGCGGGAAACACCATATATTTT. This sequence encodes CASSQGGQGAGNTIYF.

For the CDR3, the DNA is TGTGCCATCAGTGAGACAGATAATCAGCCCCAGCATTTT. It translates to CAISETDNQPQHF. The rearrangement uses TRBV10-3 and TRBJ1-5, with D hard to call. Germline V lookup: CDR1 ENHRY, CDR2 SYGVKD. The CDR3 covers 13 residues. The V gene lost 2 bases and the J gene lost 4 bases, with 6 bases spanning the gap.